The rows below give T cell receptor beta chains drawn from one sample of a study of blood T cell repertoires in COVID-19. Repertoires were generated with immunoSEQ multiplex PCR, while TCRdb's copy carries only in-frame clones and drops some. The sample records about 20,000 clones, more than 85% being singletons. The specimen sequenced was peripheral blood. These receptors were obtained from a human donor in a cohort sampled during active COVID-19. Each CDR3 is given with its conserved first and last residue. Each record gives: J gene, V gene, D gene, clone size, CDR3 protein, CDR3 DNA. D genes are given only for firm matches. The size of a clone is reported for some rows only, either as once, few or many, or as a class for expanded clones.

TRBJ2-5	TRBV6-5	.	.	CASRSPGDPETQYF	TGTGCCAGCAGGTCCCCGGGGGACCCAGAGACCCAGTACTTC
TRBJ1-3	TRBV6-5	.	.	CASGAISGNTIYF	TGTGCCAGCGGGGCCATCTCTGGAAACACCATATATTTT
TRBJ2-1	TRBV5-3	.	few	CARSPSGASYVNEQFF	TGTGCCAGAAGCCCCTCAGGGGCTAGCTACGTCAATGAGCAGTTCTTC
TRBJ2-7	TRBV6-6	TRBD2	.	CASSWTSGRAVREQYF	TGTGCCAGCAGCTGGACTAGCGGGAGGGCCGTTCGCGAGCAGTACTTC
TRBJ1-6	TRBV19	TRBD1	.	CASSTQGGDSPLHF	TGTGCCAGTAGCACACAGGGGGGTGATTCACCCCTCCACTTT
TRBJ2-2	TRBV4-1	TRBD1	once	CASRPLDRGAGELFF	TGCGCCAGCAGACCCCTGGACAGGGGAGCCGGGGAGCTGTTTTTT
TRBJ2-5	TRBV5-1	TRBD2	.	CASSFGSGSSETQYF	TGCGCCAGCAGCTTTGGTAGCGGGAGTTCAGAGACCCAGTACTTC
TRBJ2-3	TRBV15	TRBD2	.	CATSTLALRTDTQYF	TGTGCCACCAGCACACTAGCGTTACGCACAGATACGCAGTATTTT
TRBJ2-1	TRBV11-3	.	.	CASSPPTSNEQFF	TGTGCCAGCAGCCCCCCGACTAGTAATGAGCAGTTCTTC
TRBJ2-1	TRBV18	.	.	CASSAGQIPFF	TGTGCCAGCTCGGCGGGACAGATTCCGTTCTTC
TRBJ2-1	TRBV27	.	.	CASSPPGDEQFF	TGTGCCAGCAGTCCCCCCGGGGATGAGCAGTTCTTC
TRBJ2-2	TRBV6-5	TRBD1	.	CAGKAQGGVTGELFF	TGTGCCGGAAAGGCACAGGGGGGTGTCACCGGGGAGCTGTTTTTT
TRBJ1-4	TRBV30	.	.	CAWSPGSATNEKLFF	TGTGCCTGGAGTCCGGGAAGTGCAACTAATGAAAAACTGTTTTTT
TRBJ1-6	TRBV7-9	.	few	CASSLGVSENSPLHF	TGTGCCAGCAGCTTAGGGGTTTCGGAGAATTCACCCCTCCACTTT
TRBJ2-1	TRBV7-9	.	.	CALWTGDEQFF	TGTGCTCTATGGACGGGGGATGAGCAGTTCTTC
TRBJ2-7	TRBV6-5	TRBD2	.	CASSSQREKEQYF	TGTGCCAGCTCTTCGCAGCGGGAGAAAGAGCAGTACTTC
TRBJ1-4	TRBV4-1	.	.	CASSPYREQGEKLFF	TGCGCCAGCAGCCCTTACAGGGAGCAGGGTGAAAAACTGTTTTTT
TRBJ1-1	TRBV11-2	TRBD1	.	CASSLMQGDEAFF	TGTGCCAGCAGCTTGATGCAGGGGGATGAAGCTTTCTTT
TRBJ1-1	TRBV7-8	TRBD1	.	CASSLTGMNTEAFF	TGTGCCAGCAGCTTGACAGGGATGAACACTGAAGCTTTCTTT
TRBJ2-2	TRBV28	.	few	CASSLAGGPGTGELFF	TGTGCCAGCAGTTTGGCCGGAGGGCCTGGGACCGGGGAGCTGTTTTTT
TRBJ2-2	TRBV2	.	.	CASSARASTGELFF	TGTGCCAGCAGTGCCAGGGCCAGCACCGGGGAGCTGTTTTTT
TRBJ1-2	TRBV7-2	TRBD1	.	CASSSPTGGGGYTF	TGTGCCAGCAGCTCACCCACAGGGGGCGGTGGCTACACCTTC
TRBJ2-3	TRBV19	TRBD1	.	CASLGTGGIFSTDTQYF	TGTGCCAGCCTCGGGACAGGGGGCATTTTTAGCACAGATACGCAGTATTTT
TRBJ2-2	TRBV27	TRBD2	.	CASTGGGVDTGELFF	TGTGCCAGCACTGGGGGAGGGGTCGACACCGGGGAGCTGTTTTTT
TRBJ2-1	TRBV28	.	.	CASSPSSPSSYNEQFF	TGTGCCAGCAGTCCTTCAAGCCCTAGCTCCTACAATGAGCAGTTCTTC
TRBJ2-7	TRBV28	.	.	CASSLRGSYEQYF	TGTGCCAGCAGTTTGCGGGGATCCTACGAGCAGTACTTC
TRBJ1-5	TRBV6-5	TRBD1	once	CASSSLTGTQHF	TGTGCCAGCAGTTCGCTGACAGGGACCCAGCATTTT
TRBJ2-2	TRBV2	.	.	CASQADANTGELFF	TGTGCCAGCCAGGCAGACGCGAACACCGGGGAGCTGTTTTTT
TRBJ2-1	TRBV19	TRBD2	.	CASTAGGPVDEQFF	TGTGCCAGTACGGCGGGAGGGCCGGTCGATGAGCAGTTCTTC
TRBJ2-3	TRBV13	.	.	CASSLEGRADTQYF	TGTGCCAGCAGCTTAGAAGGCCGGGCAGATACGCAGTATTTT
TRBJ1-1	TRBV28	.	.	CASSPGHTMNTEAFF	TGTGCCAGCAGTCCGGGACATACCATGAACACTGAAGCTTTCTTT
TRBJ1-6	TRBV15	TRBD1	.	CATSSRDREKYSPLHF	TGTGCCACCAGCAGTAGGGACAGGGAAAAATATTCACCCCTCCACTTT
TRBJ1-2	TRBV6-2/TRBV6-3	.	.	CASSPTAGDYGYTF	TGTGCCAGCAGCCCTACCGCGGGCGACTATGGCTACACCTTC
TRBJ2-1	TRBV5-1	.	.	CASSFRVGDEQFF	TGCGCCAGCAGCTTCAGGGTCGGCGATGAGCAGTTCTTC
TRBJ2-1	TRBV4-2	.	few	CASSQGANEQFF	TGTGCCAGCAGCCAAGGAGCAAATGAGCAGTTCTTC
TRBJ2-2	TRBV3-1/TRBV3-2	.	few	CASSQDGTGELFF	TGTGCCAGCAGCCAAGACGGCACCGGGGAGCTGTTTTTT
TRBJ1-1	TRBV28	.	.	CASWWDKGNTEAFF	TGTGCCAGCTGGTGGGACAAGGGGAACACTGAAGCTTTCTTT
TRBJ2-1	TRBV7-2	TRBD2	.	CASSLELAGAYNEQFF	TGTGCCAGCAGCTTAGAACTAGCGGGAGCCTACAATGAGCAGTTCTTC
TRBJ1-2	TRBV28	TRBD1	.	CASSPTGGGESGYTF	TGTGCCAGCAGTCCGACAGGGGGCGGGGAGAGTGGCTACACCTTC
TRBJ2-7	TRBV5-5	TRBD2	once	CASSKSGSSYEQYF	TGTGCCAGCAGCAAAAGCGGGAGCTCCTACGAGCAGTACTTC
TRBJ1-6	TRBV7-8	.	.	CASSLGGREAPLHF	TGTGCCAGCAGCTTAGGAGGGAGGGAGGCGCCCCTCCACTTT